This passage covers 17 T cell receptor beta chains from one sample sequenced in a study of blood T cell repertoires in COVID-19. Produced via immunoSEQ multiplex PCR; TCRdb's table is partial and in-frame only. This sample yields tens of thousands of clones, of which 83% are seen a single time; over 9.5% belongs to the top ten. Specimen: peripheral blood. The receptors were sampled from a human donor in a cohort sampled during active COVID-19.

V gene TRBV11-2 combines with J gene TRBJ2-1; no clear D gene. Trimming shortened V by 0 bases and J by 0 bases, and 6 bases separated the two germline ends. The CDR3 spans 15 residues. Germline lookup yields CDR1 SGHAT and CDR2 FQNNGV. CDR3 DNA sequence: TGTGCCAGCAGCTTAGATAGAAGCTCCTACAATGAGCAGTTCTTC. Its protein is CASSLDRSSYNEQFF.

J is TRBJ1-2 and V is TRBV9, with D maybe TRBD1 (5 bases). The CDR3 totals 17 residues. The germline gives CDR1 SGDLS, CDR2 YYNGEE. Trimming took off 0 bases at V and 8 bases at J, with 23 bases between the two ends. The CDR3 nucleotides read TGTGCCAGCAGCGTAGATGAGCGGGCCGGGGGGGTAGAGGGCTACACCTTC. It translates to CASSVDERAGGVEGYTF.

This chain connects TRBV19 to TRBJ2-5; 8 positions agree with TRBD1. This CDR3 spans 14 amino acids. In germline, CDR1 is LNHDA, CDR2 SQIVND (reference sequence). Trimming took 4 bases from V and 4 from J; bases not matched to a gene: 5. The CDR3 DNA follows: TGTGCCAGTAGTACACAGGGGGAGGCAGAGACCCAGTACTTC. It encodes CASSTQGEAETQYF.

The CDR3 DNA reads as TGTGCCAGCGGCCCCGGAGTGCCCTACGAGCAGTACTTC. This encodes CASGPGVPYEQYF. The chain employs TRBV7-2 and TRBJ2-7; D is unresolved. Germline CDR1 and CDR2: SGHTA and FQGNSA. CDR3 length: 13 amino acids. Trimming removed 8 bases at V and 2 bases at J, with 13 bases between. Based on the CDR3 plus reference TRBV7-2 and TRBJ2-7, the full variable domain is GAGVSQSPSNKVTEKGKDVELRCDPISGHTALYWYRQSLGQGLEFLIYFQGNSAPDKSGLPSDRFSAERTGGSVSTLTIQRTQQEDSAVYLCASGPGVPYEQYFGPGTRLTVT.

This clone was recorded once. The chain joins TRBV29-1 to TRBJ2-7; possibly TRBD1 for D (5 bases). The CDR3 is 12 amino acids. V was clipped by 5 bases and J by 0 bases, with 8 bases between them. Germline V gives CDR1 SQVTM, CDR2 ANQGSEA. This CDR3 is CSVSRDSYEQYF. The DNA of the CDR3 is TGCAGCGTTTCCAGGGACTCCTACGAGCAGTACTTC.

The rearrangement links TRBV30 to TRBJ2-7, with TRBD1 identical over 9 bases. The junction had 9 bases not matched to a gene; V was cut back by 4 bases and J by 2 bases. The CDR3 totals 15 residues. In germline, CDR1 is GTSNPN, CDR2 SVGIG (reference sequence). The CDR3: CAWNGDRETPYEQYF. The DNA of the CDR3 is TGTGCCTGGAATGGGGACAGGGAAACACCCTACGAGCAGTACTTC.

This sequence joins TRBV18 and TRBJ1-4, with D possibly matching TRBD1 (6 bases). Between the trimmed V and J ends, which lost 6 bases and 5 bases, there was a span of 22 bases. The CDR3 has 17 residues. CDR1 and CDR2 from the germline V gene are KGHSH and LQKENI. The CDR3 sequence is CASSPNQAGQPNEKLFF. In DNA form, the CDR3 reads TGTGCCAGCTCCCCAAACCAAGCGGGACAACCGAATGAAAAACTGTTTTTT. The full variable domain, in which reference TRBV18 and TRBJ1-4 provide the parts outside the CDR3, is NAGVMQNPRHLVRRRGQEARLRCSPMKGHSHVYWYRQLPEEGLKFMVYLQKENIIDESGMPKERFSAEFPKEGPSILRIQQVVRGDSAAYFCASSPNQAGQPNEKLFFGSGTQLSVL.

This chain joins TRBV23-1 and TRBJ2-4, with TRBD1 as a possible D gene (6 bases). TRBV23-1 is classed as an ORF, of uncertain function. Trimming removed 3 bases at V and 1 base at J, with 16 bases between. This CDR3 region has 17 residues. The CDR3 reads CASSHPNRVTAKNIQYF. CDR3 DNA sequence: TGCGCCAGCAGTCATCCGAACAGGGTCACGGCCAAAAACATTCAGTACTTC.

The gene calls are TRBV24-1 and TRBJ2-5; no clear D gene. Trimming stripped 1 base from V and 5 bases from J, with 4 bases between. CDR3 length: 12 residues. Germline CDR1 reads KGHDR; CDR2 reads SFDVKD. The CDR3 protein is CATSDFGETQYF. The CDR3 DNA reads TGTGCCACCAGTGATTTTGGCGAGACCCAGTACTTC.

This clone was picked up a small number of times. The rearrangement links TRBV19 to TRBJ1-4; 9 nucleotides line up with TRBD1. Looked up from germline, CDR1 is LNHDA and CDR2 is SQIVND (reference sequence). V lost 6 bases, J lost 4 bases, and 3 bases stayed unmatched. CDR3 size: 14 residues. This CDR3 reads CASRDRGHNEKLFF. In nucleotides, the CDR3 is TGTGCCAGTAGGGACAGGGGCCATAATGAAAAACTGTTTTTT. Filled out from reference TRBV19 and TRBJ1-4, the complete variable domain reads DGGITQSPKYLFRKEGQNVTLSCEQNLNHDAMYWYRQDPGQGLRLIYYSQIVNDFQKGDIAEGYSVSREKKESFPLTVTSAQKNPTAFYLCASRDRGHNEKLFFGSGTQLSVL.

The DNA for the CDR3 is TGTGCCAGCAGCTTACAGCCCGGGACTAGCGGCTACGAGCAGTACTTC. Translating gives CASSLQPGTSGYEQYF. V and J are TRBV11-2 and TRBJ2-7; the match to TRBD2 covers 11 bases. Trimming cost V 2 bases and J 3 bases; bases outside gene matches: 6. CDR3 length: 16 amino acids. The germline V gene has CDR1 SGHAT and CDR2 FQNNGV.

V usage is TRBV9 and J usage is TRBJ1-1, with 7 bases matching TRBD1. The V segment lost 4 bases and the J segment 0 bases; nucleotides outside the gene matches: 15. Germline-derived CDR1 and CDR2 are SGDLS and YYNGEE. The CDR3 has 18 residues. CDR3 protein: CASSPKPQGGEMNTEAFF. CDR3 coding DNA: TGTGCCAGCAGCCCAAAACCTCAGGGGGGAGAGATGAACACTGAAGCTTTCTTT.

The genes are TRBV28 and TRBJ1-1; tentatively, D is TRBD1 (5 bases). Germline CDR1 and CDR2: MDHEN and SYDVKM. Trimming shortened V by 1 base and J by 5 bases, and 8 bases separated the two germline ends. The CDR3 is 13 amino acids. The CDR3 protein is CASSLLPGTEAFF. The DNA for the CDR3 is TGTGCCAGCAGTTTATTACCAGGGACTGAAGCTTTCTTT.

The rearrangement uses TRBV11-2 and TRBJ1-4; a possible D gene is TRBD1 (5 bases). The CDR3 has 16 residues. With 5 bases removed from V and 0 bases from J, the gap between germline ends came to 13 bases. CDR1 is SGHAT, CDR2 FQNNGV, per germline. The CDR3 DNA sequence: TGTGCCAGCAGCCAAGTCAGGGTATCAACTAATGAAAAACTGTTTTTT. As protein: CASSQVRVSTNEKLFF.

The CDR3 region has the DNA TGCAGCGTTACAGGGGGCCACGAGACCCAGTACTTC. It codes for CSVTGGHETQYF. This chain links TRBV29-1 with TRBJ2-5; TRBD1 agrees at 9 bases. Trimming cost V 5 bases and J 5 bases; bases outside gene matches: 3. The germline V gene encodes CDR1 SQVTM and CDR2 ANQGSEA. The CDR3 spans 12 residues.

The CDR3 loop is CASSLAGSGSADEQFF. For the CDR3, the DNA is TGTGCCAGCAGCTTGGCTGGTAGCGGGAGTGCTGATGAGCAGTTCTTC. The genes are TRBV5-4 and TRBJ2-1, with TRBD2 identical over 9 bases. This CDR3 is 16 amino acids long. Germline CDR1 is SGHNT and CDR2 is YYREEE (reference sequence). The trim removed 0 bases at V and 8 bases at J, leaving 9 bases unmatched.

The chain joins TRBV18 to TRBJ1-1; 7 bases map to TRBD1. This CDR3 has 15 amino acids. Trimming removed 2 bases from V and 3 bases from J; junction bases left unmatched: 6. Germline V gene data show CDR1 as KGHSH and CDR2 as LQKENI. CDR3 protein: CASSPTTGRDTEAFF. The CDR3 bases are TGTGCCAGCTCACCAACGACAGGGCGGGACACTGAAGCTTTCTTT.